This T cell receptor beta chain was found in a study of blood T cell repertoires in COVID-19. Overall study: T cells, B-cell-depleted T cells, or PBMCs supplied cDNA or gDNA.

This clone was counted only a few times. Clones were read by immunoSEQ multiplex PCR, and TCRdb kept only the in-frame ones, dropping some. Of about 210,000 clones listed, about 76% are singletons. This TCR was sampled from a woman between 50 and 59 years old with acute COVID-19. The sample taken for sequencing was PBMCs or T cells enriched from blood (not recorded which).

As DNA, the CDR3 is TGTGCCAGCAGCCTCCATGGGGCGGGACTGAACACCGGGGAGCTGTTTTTT. Translated: CASSLHGAGLNTGELFF. V gene TRBV7-9 combines with J gene TRBJ2-2; TRBD2 is a possible D gene (6 bases). V was trimmed by 5 bases and J by 1 base, leaving 17 bases between them. Germline CDR1 is SEHNR and CDR2 is FQNEAQ (reference sequence). This CDR3 is 17 amino acids long.